This TCR beta chain appears in the sequencing data of a study of shared clonotypes between healthy human individuals. At the level of the study: Contributing individuals were a couple of females and a few males aged 18 to 49. Study-level findings and limits: Few donors limited the genetic and exposure-history diversity represented.

At deep level, the assay was performed. The assay was immunoSEQ multiplex PCR, and TCRdb's table has in-frame clones only and misses some. The repertoire has fewer than 700,000 clones, around 78% of them found once; the top ten carry more than 10%. Of note for this clone: The antigen is unknown.

This CDR3 comprises 14 residues. V gave up 5 bases and J gave up 0 bases, with 7 bases separating them. Germline V CDR1 and CDR2: KGHSH, LQKENI. The sequenced sample consisted of PBMCs. This TCR was sampled from a woman aged 40 to 50 in good health. Some clones in this sample may be carry-over from other donors' samples. This rearrangement joins TRBV18 to TRBJ2-2; TRBD1 is a possible D gene (6 bases). CDR3: CASSRDTNTGELFF. The CDR3 nucleotides read TGTGCCAGCTCAAGGGACACGAACACCGGGGAGCTGTTTTTT.